In this sample, the clone carrying this T cell receptor (beta chain) turned up a few times. TCRdb itself ran the RACE reads through MiXCR, one entry per CDR3 protein. The sample shows some 90,000 distinct CDR3 sequences, 9.5% to 13% of them seen only once. These data are taken from a study of human T cells and chemical hapten exposure. Study context: The sensitizing agent was 2% DPC, placed on approximately 2 cm by approximately 2 cm of upper inner arm skin.

This CDR3 spans 15 amino acids. Germline CDR1 reads SGHAT; CDR2 reads FQNNGV. The V end was cut by 3 bases, the J end by 1 base, with 9 bases between. Stated time point: patch test 3, about 24 weeks after DPC sensitization. Described treatment: therapeutic diphenylcyclopropenone sensitization with weekly scalp DPC. At every patch-test visit, blood was drawn before the patch test was applied. Blood, whole and unfractionated, served as the source for total RNA extraction. Sample: whole blood, taken in connection with sensitization to the hapten diphenylcyclopropenone (DPC). The clonotype was recovered from a woman in her thirties with alopecia areata. Some clones in this sample may be carry-over from other donors' samples. The V and J genes are TRBV11-2 and TRBJ2-2, with D perhaps matching TRBD2 (5 bases). This CDR3 reads CASSFRGQNTGELFF. CDR3 nucleotides: TGTGCCAGCAGCTTCAGAGGGCAGAACACCGGGGAGCTGTTTTTT.